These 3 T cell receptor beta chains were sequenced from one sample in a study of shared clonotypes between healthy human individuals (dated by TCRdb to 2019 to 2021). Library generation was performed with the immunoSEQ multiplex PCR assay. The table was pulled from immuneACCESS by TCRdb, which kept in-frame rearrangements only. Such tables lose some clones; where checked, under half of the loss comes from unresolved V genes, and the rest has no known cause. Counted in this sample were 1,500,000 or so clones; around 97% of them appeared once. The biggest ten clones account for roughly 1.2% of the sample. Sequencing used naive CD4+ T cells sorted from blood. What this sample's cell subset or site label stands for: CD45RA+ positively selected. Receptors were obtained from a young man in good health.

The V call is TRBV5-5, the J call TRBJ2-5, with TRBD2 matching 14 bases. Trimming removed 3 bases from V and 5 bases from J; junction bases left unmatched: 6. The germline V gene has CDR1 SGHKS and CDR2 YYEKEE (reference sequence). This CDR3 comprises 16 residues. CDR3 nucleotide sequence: TGTGCCAGCAGCTCGGGACTAGCGGGAGAAAGGGAGACCCAGTACTTC. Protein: CASSSGLAGERETQYF.

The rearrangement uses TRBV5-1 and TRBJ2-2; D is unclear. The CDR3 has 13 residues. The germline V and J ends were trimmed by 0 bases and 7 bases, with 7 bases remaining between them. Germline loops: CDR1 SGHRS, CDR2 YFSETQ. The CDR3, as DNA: TGCGCCAGCAGCTTGGATTCGAACGGGGAGCTGTTTTTT. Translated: CASSLDSNGELFF. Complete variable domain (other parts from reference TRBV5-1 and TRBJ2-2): KAGVTQTPRYLIKTRGQQVTLSCSPISGHRSVSWYQQTPGQGLQFLFEYFSETQRNKGNFPGRFSGRQFSNSRSEMNVSTLELGDSALYLCASSLDSNGELFFGEGSRLTVL.

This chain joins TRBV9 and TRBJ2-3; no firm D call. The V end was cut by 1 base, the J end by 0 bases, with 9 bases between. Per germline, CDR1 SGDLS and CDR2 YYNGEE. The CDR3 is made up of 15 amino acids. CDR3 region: CASSVLGSSTDTQYF. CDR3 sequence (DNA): TGTGCCAGCAGCGTACTAGGGTCCAGCACAGATACGCAGTATTTT.